This TCR beta chain emerged from a study of long-term antiretroviral therapy in people with HIV. The libraries were made with immunoSEQ v3.0 at survey level. Libraries were prepared by immunoSEQ multiplex PCR; TCRdb keeps only in-frame clonotypes and omits some of them. The table records about 14,000 clones, 88% of them present only once. None of the participants with HIV were treated outside the United States. Roughly 0.95-10 million cryopreserved PBMC were held in samples before DNA extraction. Germline V gene lookup returns CDR1 MNHEY and CDR2 SMNVEV (reference sequence). The length of the CDR3 is 13 residues. Trimming left V 7 bases short and J 4 bases short, with 14 bases between.

The source was unsorted PBMCs, collected 6.2 years after starting antiretroviral therapy. The chain has TRBV27 and TRBJ2-7; a possible D gene is TRBD2 (5 bases). The origin of this receptor is a middle-aged man with HIV. CDR3 region: CASKNTGSYEQYF. For the CDR3, the DNA is TGTGCCAGCAAGAATACGGGATCATACGAGCAGTACTTC.